This TCR beta chain originates from a study of T cells in Graves' hyperthyroidism and ophthalmopathy. For the study at large: Peripheral blood was drawn at first diagnosis, prior to all treatment.

V trimming: 5 bases; J trimming: 0 bases; junction bases outside the gene matches: 12. CDR1 and CDR2 (germline): DFQATT, SNEGSKA (reference sequence). The CDR3 sequence is 19 residues long. From RNA transcripts, TCR beta CDR3 regions were amplified. TCR CDR3 underwent first-round RT-PCR with the HTBI primer set. Using its own MiXCR run on the multiplex PCR reads, TCRdb lists one record per CDR3 protein. The sample contains about 640,000 distinct CDR3 sequences, 14% of which appear only once. The diagnoses drew upon clinical symptoms, serum thyroxine and TRAb, thyroid ultrasound and orbital computed tomography. This clonotype was counted at least ten times.

The TCR sequence derives from a woman aged 45-60 years with Graves' ophthalmopathy. The chain combines TRBV20-1 with TRBJ2-2, with 13 bases identical to TRBD2. Sequencing input: blood. CDR3 loop: CSARRGLAGRFANTGELFF. The CDR3 region has the DNA TGCAGTGCTCGACGGGGACTAGCGGGACGCTTCGCGAACACCGGGGAGCTGTTTTTT.